This T cell receptor (beta chain) was sequenced during a study of blood T cell repertoires in COVID-19. The protocol was immunoSEQ multiplex PCR, while the TCRdb copy is restricted to in-frame clones and leaves out a portion. The sample records a few hundred thousand clones, about nine tenths being singletons. Per germline, CDR1 MGHRA and CDR2 YSYEKL. The CDR3 consists of 15 residues. V gave up 2 bases and J gave up 6 bases; unmatched junction bases: 7. The receptor's source is a woman aged 30 to 39 with COVID-19, enrolled during active disease. The V call is TRBV4-1, the J call TRBJ2-7; 10 positions match TRBD1. The sample was peripheral blood. The CDR3 bases are TGCGCCAGCAGCCAACCCCCGGACAGGGGGGGCGAGCAGTACTTC. Its translation: CASSQPPDRGGEQYF.